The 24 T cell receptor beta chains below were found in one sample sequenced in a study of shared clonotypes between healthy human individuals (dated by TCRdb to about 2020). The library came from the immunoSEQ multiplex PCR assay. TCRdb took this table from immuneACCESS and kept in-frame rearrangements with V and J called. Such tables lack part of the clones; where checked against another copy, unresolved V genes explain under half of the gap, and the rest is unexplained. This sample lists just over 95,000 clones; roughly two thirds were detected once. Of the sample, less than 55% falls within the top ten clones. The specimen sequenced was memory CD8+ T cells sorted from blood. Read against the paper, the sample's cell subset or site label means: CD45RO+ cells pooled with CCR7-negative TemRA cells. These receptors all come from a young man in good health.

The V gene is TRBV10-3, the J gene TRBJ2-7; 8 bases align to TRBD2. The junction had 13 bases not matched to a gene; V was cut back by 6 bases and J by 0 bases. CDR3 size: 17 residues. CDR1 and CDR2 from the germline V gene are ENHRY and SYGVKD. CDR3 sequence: CAIRGAQGLGSSYEQYF. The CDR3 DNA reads TGTGCCATCAGGGGGGCCCAGGGACTAGGAAGCTCCTACGAGCAGTACTTC.

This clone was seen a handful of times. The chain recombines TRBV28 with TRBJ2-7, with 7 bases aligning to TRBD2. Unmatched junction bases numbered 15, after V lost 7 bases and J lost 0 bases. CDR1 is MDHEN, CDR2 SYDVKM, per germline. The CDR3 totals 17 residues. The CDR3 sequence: CASTEIGLAESSYEQYF. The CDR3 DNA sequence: TGTGCCAGCACCGAGATCGGGCTAGCGGAAAGCTCCTACGAGCAGTACTTC.

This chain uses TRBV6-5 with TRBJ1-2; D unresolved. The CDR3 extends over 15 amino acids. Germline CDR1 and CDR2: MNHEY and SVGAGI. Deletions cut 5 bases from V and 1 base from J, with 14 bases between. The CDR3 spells CASSTGPPLNYGYTF. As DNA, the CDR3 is TGTGCCAGCAGTACCGGGCCGCCTCTTAACTATGGCTACACCTTC.

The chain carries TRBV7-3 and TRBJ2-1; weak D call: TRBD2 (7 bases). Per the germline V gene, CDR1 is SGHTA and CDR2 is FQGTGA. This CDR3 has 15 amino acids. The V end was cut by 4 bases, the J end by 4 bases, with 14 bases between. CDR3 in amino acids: CASSSAGADYNEQFF. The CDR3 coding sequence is TGTGCCAGCAGCTCCGCGGGGGCCGATTACAATGAGCAGTTCTTC.

The CDR3: CASNPFGGEGTGELFF. The CDR3 nucleotides read TGTGCCAGCAACCCTTTCGGGGGAGAGGGCACCGGGGAGCTGTTTTTT. This chain links TRBV6-6 with TRBJ2-2; D perhaps matches TRBD2 (6 bases). The CDR3 length is 16 residues. The ends were cut back, 7 bases at V and 4 bases at J, with 19 bases in the middle. Germline values: CDR1 MNHNY, CDR2 SVGAGI (reference sequence).

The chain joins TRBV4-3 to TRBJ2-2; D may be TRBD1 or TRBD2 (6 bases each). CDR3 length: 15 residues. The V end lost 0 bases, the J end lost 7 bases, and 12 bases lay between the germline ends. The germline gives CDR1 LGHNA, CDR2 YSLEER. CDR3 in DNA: TGCGCCAGCAGCCAAGATTACGGGGGCCTCGGGGAGCTGTTTTTT. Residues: CASSQDYGGLGELFF.

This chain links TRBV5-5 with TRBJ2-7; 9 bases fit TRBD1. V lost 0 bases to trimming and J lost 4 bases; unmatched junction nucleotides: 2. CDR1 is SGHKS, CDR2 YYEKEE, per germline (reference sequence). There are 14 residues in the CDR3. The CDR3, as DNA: TGTGCCAGCAGCTTGGGAGGACAGGGGTACGAGCAGTACTTC. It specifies CASSLGGQGYEQYF.

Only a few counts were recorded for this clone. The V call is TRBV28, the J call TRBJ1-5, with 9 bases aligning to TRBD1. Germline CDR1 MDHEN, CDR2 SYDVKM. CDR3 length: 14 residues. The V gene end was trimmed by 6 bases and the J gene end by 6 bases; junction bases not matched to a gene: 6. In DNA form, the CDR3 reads TGTGCCAGCAGACCTTGGACAGGGGTTCAGCCCCAGCATTTT. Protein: CASRPWTGVQPQHF.

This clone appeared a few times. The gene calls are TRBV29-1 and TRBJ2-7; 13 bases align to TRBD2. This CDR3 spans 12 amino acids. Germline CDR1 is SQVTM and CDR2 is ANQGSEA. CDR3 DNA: TGCAGTGTAGGACTAGCGGGAGATGAGCAGTACTTC. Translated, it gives CSVGLAGDEQYF.

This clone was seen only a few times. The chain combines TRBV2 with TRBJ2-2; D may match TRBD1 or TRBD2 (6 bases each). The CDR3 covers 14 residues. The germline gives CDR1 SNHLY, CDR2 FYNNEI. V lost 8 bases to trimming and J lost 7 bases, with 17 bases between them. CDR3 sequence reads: CASRAGGGIGELFF. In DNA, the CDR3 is TGTGCCAGCCGGGCCGGGGGCGGTATCGGGGAGCTGTTTTTT.

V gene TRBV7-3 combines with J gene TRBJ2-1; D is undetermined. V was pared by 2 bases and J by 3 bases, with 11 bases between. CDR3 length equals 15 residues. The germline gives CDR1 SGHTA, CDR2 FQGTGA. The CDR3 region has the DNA TGTGCCAGCAGCTTAGGCCAGGCTAACTACAATGAGCAGTTCTTC. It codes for CASSLGQANYNEQFF.

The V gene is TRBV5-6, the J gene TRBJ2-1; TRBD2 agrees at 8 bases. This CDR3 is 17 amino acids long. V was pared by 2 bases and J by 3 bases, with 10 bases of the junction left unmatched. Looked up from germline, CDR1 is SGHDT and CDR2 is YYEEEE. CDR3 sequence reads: CASSFIGSGSSYNEQFF. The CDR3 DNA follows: TGTGCCAGCAGCTTCATCGGGAGCGGGAGTAGCTACAATGAGCAGTTCTTC.

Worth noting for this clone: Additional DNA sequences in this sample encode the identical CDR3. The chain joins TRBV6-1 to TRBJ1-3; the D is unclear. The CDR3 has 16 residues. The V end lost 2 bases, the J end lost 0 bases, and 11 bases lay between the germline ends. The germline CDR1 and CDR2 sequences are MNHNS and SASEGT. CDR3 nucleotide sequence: TGTGCCAGCAGTGAACTTAGGGCAAGCTCTGGAAACACCATATATTTT. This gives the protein CASSELRASSGNTIYF.

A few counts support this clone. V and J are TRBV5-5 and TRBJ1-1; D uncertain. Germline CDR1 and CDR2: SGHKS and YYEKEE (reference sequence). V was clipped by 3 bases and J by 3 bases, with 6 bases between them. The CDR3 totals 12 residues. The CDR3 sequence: CASSWVDTEAFF. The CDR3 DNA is TGTGCCAGCAGCTGGGTCGACACTGAAGCTTTCTTT.

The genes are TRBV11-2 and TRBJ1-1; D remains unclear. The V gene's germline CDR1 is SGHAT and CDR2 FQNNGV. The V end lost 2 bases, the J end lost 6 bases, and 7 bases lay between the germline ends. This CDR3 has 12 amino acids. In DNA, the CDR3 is TGTGCCAGCAGCTTATTTGTCGCTGAAGCTTTCTTT. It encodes CASSLFVAEAFF.

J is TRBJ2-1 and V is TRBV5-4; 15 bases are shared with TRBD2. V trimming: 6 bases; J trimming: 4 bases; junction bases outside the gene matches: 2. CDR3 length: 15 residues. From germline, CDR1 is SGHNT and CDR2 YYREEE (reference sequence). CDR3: CASTGTSGRYNEQFF. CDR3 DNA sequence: TGTGCCAGCACCGGGACTAGCGGGAGGTACAATGAGCAGTTCTTC.

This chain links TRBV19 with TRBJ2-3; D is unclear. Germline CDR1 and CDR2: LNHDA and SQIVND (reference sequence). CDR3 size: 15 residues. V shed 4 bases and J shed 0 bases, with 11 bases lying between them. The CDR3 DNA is TGTGCCAGTAGTACCAGGACGATTAGCACAGATACGCAGTATTTT. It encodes CASSTRTISTDTQYF.

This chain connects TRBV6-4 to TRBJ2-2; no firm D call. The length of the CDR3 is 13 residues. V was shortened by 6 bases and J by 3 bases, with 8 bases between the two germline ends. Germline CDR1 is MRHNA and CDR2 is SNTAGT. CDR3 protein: CASSDGHTGELFF. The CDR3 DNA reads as TGTGCCAGCAGCGACGGTCACACCGGGGAGCTGTTTTTT.

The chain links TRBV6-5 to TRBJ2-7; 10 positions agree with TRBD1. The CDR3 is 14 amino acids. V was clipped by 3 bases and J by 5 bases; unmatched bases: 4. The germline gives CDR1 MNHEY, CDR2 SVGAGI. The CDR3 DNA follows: TGTGCCAGCAGTTATGGACAGGGGGGGAACGAGCAGTACTTC. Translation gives CASSYGQGGNEQYF.

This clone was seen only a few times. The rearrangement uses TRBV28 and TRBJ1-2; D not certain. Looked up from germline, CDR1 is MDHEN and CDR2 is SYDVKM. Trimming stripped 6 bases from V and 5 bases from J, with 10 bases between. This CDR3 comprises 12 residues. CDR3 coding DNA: TGTGCCAGCAGCGACGGAACGTATGGCTACACCTTC. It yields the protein CASSDGTYGYTF.

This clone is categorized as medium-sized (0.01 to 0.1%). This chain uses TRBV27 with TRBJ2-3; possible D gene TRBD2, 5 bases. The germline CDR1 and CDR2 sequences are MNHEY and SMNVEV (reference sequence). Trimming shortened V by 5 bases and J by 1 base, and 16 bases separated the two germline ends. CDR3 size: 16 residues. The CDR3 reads CASSAPAGAGTDTQYF. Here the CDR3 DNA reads TGTGCCAGCAGTGCCCCTGCGGGCGCAGGCACAGATACGCAGTATTTT.

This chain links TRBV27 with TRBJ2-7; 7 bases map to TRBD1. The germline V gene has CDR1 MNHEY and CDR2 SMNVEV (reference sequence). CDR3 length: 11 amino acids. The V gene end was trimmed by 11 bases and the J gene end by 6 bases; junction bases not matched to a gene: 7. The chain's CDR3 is CAVQGGREQYF. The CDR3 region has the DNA TGTGCCGTACAAGGGGGCCGCGAGCAGTACTTC.

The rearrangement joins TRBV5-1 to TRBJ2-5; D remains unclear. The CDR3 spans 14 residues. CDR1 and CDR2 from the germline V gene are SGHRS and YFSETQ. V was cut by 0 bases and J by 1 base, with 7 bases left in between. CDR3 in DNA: TGCGCCAGCAGCTTGGCAGGCGTCCAAGAGACCCAGTACTTC. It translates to CASSLAGVQETQYF.

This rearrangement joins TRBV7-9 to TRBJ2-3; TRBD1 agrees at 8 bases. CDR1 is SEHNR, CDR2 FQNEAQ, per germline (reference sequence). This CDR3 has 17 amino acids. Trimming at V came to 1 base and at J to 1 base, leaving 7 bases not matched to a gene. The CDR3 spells CASSLGLGQGGTDTQYF. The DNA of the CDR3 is TGTGCCAGCAGCTTAGGACTAGGACAGGGAGGCACAGATACGCAGTATTTT.